Each of the 17 T cell receptor beta chains below was sequenced from the same sample in a study of T cell responses to AZD1222 COVID-19 vaccine. Assay: immunoSEQ multiplex PCR; the TCRdb copy retains only in-frame clones and omits some. Of roughly 110,000 clones listed, approximately 90% were seen once; the top ten hold roughly 9%. Here the sequenced sample was peripheral blood, taken 28 days after the second AZD1222 dose. The receptors stem from an adult who received the AZD1222 COVID-19 vaccine.

The chain recombines TRBV7-2 with TRBJ2-1; 9 bases agree with TRBD1. CDR1 and CDR2 (germline): SGHTA, FQGNSA. CDR3 size: 14 residues. With 4 bases clipped from V and 8 bases from J, the junction kept 6 bases outside the gene matches. CDR3 sequence: CASSSRQGGYEQFF. CDR3 DNA sequence: TGTGCCAGCAGCTCTAGACAGGGGGGCTATGAGCAGTTCTTC.

The V gene is TRBV4-1, the J gene TRBJ1-5; the D gene is possibly TRBD1 (6 bases). Trimming shortened V by 9 bases and J by 8 bases, and 14 bases separated the two germline ends. Germline V lookup: CDR1 MGHRA, CDR2 YSYEKL. This CDR3 has 12 amino acids. CDR3 in amino acids: CARLPRGEPQHF. In DNA, the CDR3 is TGCGCCAGACTTCCGAGGGGGGAGCCCCAGCATTTT.

The genes are TRBV28 and TRBJ2-1; 12 bases align to TRBD2. The trim removed 5 bases at V and 10 bases at J, leaving 9 bases unmatched. Germline-derived CDR1 and CDR2 are MDHEN and SYDVKM. The CDR3 length is 15 residues. The CDR3 here is CASSQGLAGPGEQFF. The CDR3 DNA follows: TGTGCCAGCAGTCAGGGACTAGCGGGTCCTGGGGAGCAGTTCTTC.

The V call is TRBV12-2, the J call TRBJ2-5; no check of the table's D call, TRBD2, against the DNA was made. TRBV12-2 is a known pseudogene. The CDR3 is made up of 11 amino acids. This CDR3 reads CTAGPSETQYF. The CDR3 region has the DNA TGTACAGCGGGTCCCTCGGAGACCCAGTACTTC.

J is TRBJ2-7 and V is TRBV19; 16 nucleotides align to TRBD2. The CDR3 is made up of 18 amino acids. The ends lost 5 bases at V and 4 bases at J; junction bases unmatched: 11. CDR1 and CDR2 from the germline V gene are LNHDA and SQIVND (reference sequence). For the CDR3, the DNA is TGTGCCAGTAGTCTACCGGGACTAGCGGGAGGGCCCTCTTACGAGCAGTACTTC. It yields the protein CASSLPGLAGGPSYEQYF.

The chain employs TRBV18 and TRBJ2-3; TRBD1 aligns across 10 bases. Losses at the gene ends were 4 bases for V and 4 bases for J; bases not matched to a gene: 5. CDR1 and CDR2 from the germline V gene are KGHSH and LQKENI. This CDR3 is built from 15 residues. CDR3 protein: CASSLRQGAADTQYF. CDR3 DNA sequence: TGTGCCAGCTCACTCCGACAGGGGGCCGCAGATACGCAGTATTTT.

This chain joins TRBV19 and TRBJ2-7; 10 bases agree with TRBD1. The CDR3 is made up of 15 amino acids. From germline, CDR1 is LNHDA and CDR2 SQIVND (reference sequence). The trim removed 4 bases at V and 2 bases at J, leaving 5 bases unmatched. The CDR3 region is CASSKGQGSTYEQYF. The CDR3, as DNA: TGTGCCAGTAGTAAGGGACAGGGGAGCACCTACGAGCAGTACTTC.

The chain has TRBV19 and TRBJ1-5, with D possibly matching TRBD1 (5 bases). V was clipped by 7 bases and J by 3 bases, with 19 bases between them. The CDR3 length is 16 residues. Germline CDR1 reads LNHDA; CDR2 reads SQIVND (reference sequence). The CDR3 DNA is TGTGCCAGTAAATGGGAGCTAGGGGAGGACAATCAGCCCCAGCATTTT. It specifies CASKWELGEDNQPQHF.

The V and J genes are TRBV19 and TRBJ1-2; tentative D call: TRBD1 (6 bases). Trimming left V 4 bases short and J 8 bases short, with 14 bases between. The germline V gene encodes CDR1 LNHDA and CDR2 SQIVND (reference sequence). CDR3 length equals 13 residues. The chain's CDR3 is CASSKTGTRGYTF. The CDR3 region has the DNA TGTGCCAGTAGTAAAACAGGGACAAGGGGCTACACCTTC. Full variable domain (rest looked up from reference TRBV19 and TRBJ1-2): DGGITQSPKYLFRKEGQNVTLSCEQNLNHDAMYWYRQDPGQGLRLIYYSQIVNDFQKGDIAEGYSVSREKKESFPLTVTSAQKNPTAFYLCASSKTGTRGYTFGSGTRLTVV.

The chain joins TRBV18 to TRBJ1-2; D is undetermined. The CDR3 is 12 amino acids. V dropped 2 bases and J dropped 8 bases, with 9 bases sitting between them. CDR1 is KGHSH and CDR2 is LQKENI in the germline V gene. CDR3 sequence (DNA): TGTGCCAGCTCACCAGGGGTTAAGGGCTACACCTTC. Protein sequence: CASSPGVKGYTF. Filled out from reference TRBV18 and TRBJ1-2, the complete variable domain reads NAGVMQNPRHLVRRRGQEARLRCSPMKGHSHVYWYRQLPEEGLKFMVYLQKENIIDESGMPKERFSAEFPKEGPSILRIQQVVRGDSAAYFCASSPGVKGYTFGSGTRLTVV.

This clone was seen just once. The V call is TRBV7-3, the J call TRBJ2-6; D may be TRBD1 (6 bases). The CDR3 has 17 residues. Germline V gene sequence: CDR1 SGHTA, CDR2 FQGTGA. V lost 4 bases to trimming and J lost 2 bases, with 15 bases between them. In nucleotides, the CDR3 is TGTGCCAGCAGCTCCCGGGTTACAGGGCCTGGGGCCAACGTCCTGACTTTC. It yields the protein CASSSRVTGPGANVLTF. The entire variable domain, with the rest obtained from reference TRBV7-3 and TRBJ2-6, is as follows: GAGVSQTPSNKVTEKGKYVELRCDPISGHTALYWYRQSLGQGPEFLIYFQGTGAADDSGLPNDRFFAVRPEGSVSTLKIQRTERGDSAVYLCASSSRVTGPGANVLTFGAGSRLTVL.

The chain couples TRBV28 to TRBJ1-5, with 8 bases aligning to TRBD1. CDR3 length: 15 residues. V lost 9 bases and J lost 2; bases outside the gene matches: 9. Germline CDR1 MDHEN, CDR2 SYDVKM. The DNA of the CDR3 is TGTGCCAGTAAGACAGGGGCGGGCGGCAATCAGCCCCAGCATTTT. It is translated as CASKTGAGGNQPQHF.

V usage is TRBV5-1 and J usage is TRBJ2-2; D possibly corresponds to TRBD2 (6 bases). The CDR3 consists of 16 residues. V lost 4 bases to trimming and J lost 1 base, with 14 bases between them. The germline gives CDR1 SGHRS, CDR2 YFSETQ. The CDR3 here is CASSPVGSGNTGELFF. CDR3 coding DNA: TGCGCCAGCAGCCCCGTGGGTAGCGGGAACACCGGGGAGCTGTTTTTT.

The rearrangement links TRBV7-2 to TRBJ2-4, with D possibly matching TRBD1 (5 bases). The CDR3 contains 15 residues. Germline values: CDR1 SGHTA, CDR2 FQGNSA. Trimming removed 4 bases at V and 0 bases at J, with 10 bases between. CDR3 nucleotide sequence: TGTGCCAGCAGCTCACAGGAGCTAGCCAAAAACATTCAGTACTTC. Its translation: CASSSQELAKNIQYF.

The rearrangement links TRBV5-1 to TRBJ2-7; maybe TRBD1 (5 bases). V was cut by 0 bases and J by 5 bases, with 9 bases left in between. The CDR3 length is 13 residues. Germline V gives CDR1 SGHRS, CDR2 YFSETQ. The CDR3 nucleotides read TGCGCCAGCAGCTTGGCACAGGCCCACGAGCAGTACTTC. Its protein product is CASSLAQAHEQYF.

This clone has a single count. The chain carries TRBV7-2 and TRBJ1-1, with 7 bases identical to TRBD1. Germline CDR1 SGHTA, CDR2 FQGNSA. The CDR3 spans 14 residues. J gave up 3 bases and V 4 bases, and 5 bases lay outside the gene matches. The CDR3 DNA sequence: TGTGCCAGCAGCTCCCACAGGGGCGACACTGAAGCTTTCTTT. Translating it yields CASSSHRGDTEAFF. The full variable domain, completed using reference TRBV7-2 and TRBJ1-1, is GAGVSQSPSNKVTEKGKDVELRCDPISGHTALYWYRQSLGQGLEFLIYFQGNSAPDKSGLPSDRFSAERTGGSVSTLTIQRTQQEDSAVYLCASSSHRGDTEAFFGQGTRLTVV.

The rearrangement uses TRBV5-3 and TRBJ1-5; the match to TRBD1 covers 8 bases. TRBV5-3 is assigned to the ORF class and has an uncertain function. V lost 4 bases, J lost 4 bases, and 7 bases stayed unmatched. The CDR3 is made up of 15 amino acids. The CDR3 nucleotides are TGTGCCAGAAGCCCTGACAGGGGCCAAAATCAGCCCCAGCATTTT. Amino acids: CARSPDRGQNQPQHF.